A selection of T cell receptor beta chains follows, all from one sample in a study of blood T cells in healthy people across ages. TCRdb re-called the 5' RACE reads with MiXCR, one entry per CDR3 protein. The sample lists fewer than 950,000 distinct CDR3 sequences; approximately 53% were seen once. Sequenced: blood. Receptor source: a man of 80 years or more in good health. CDR3s include the opening cysteine and the closing phenylalanine or tryptophan. D genes are given only for firm matches.

d_call j_call v_call cdr3_aa
TRBD1 TRBJ2-5 TRBV20-1 CSAPTGTETQYF
TRBD2 TRBJ2-1 TRBV28 CASSRPGLEIYNEQFF
TRBD2 TRBJ2-3 TRBV27 CASMFLAANTDTQYF
- TRBJ2-7 TRBV24-1 CATSDGPAATYEQYF
- TRBJ2-3 TRBV11-2 CASSTARDTQYF
TRBD2 TRBJ2-1 TRBV6-1 CASSGQRTSGINEQFF
- TRBJ1-1 TRBV5-1 CASSLETGMITEAFF
TRBD2 TRBJ2-3 TRBV4-2 CASSQDRLAMTTQYF
TRBD2 - TRBV28 CASSLSVAGVKTQYF
- TRBJ2-5 TRBV7-3 CASSLTKAQETQYF
- TRBJ2-7 TRBV10-3 CAIRKTVSYEQYF
- TRBJ2-7 TRBV12-3/TRBV12-4 CASKRVRSSYEQYF
TRBD2 TRBJ2-3 TRBV20-1 CSARAWGLAGQNTQYF
- TRBJ2-2 TRBV4-2 CASSQEPQTTANTGELFF
- TRBJ1-1 TRBV7-8 CASRVLDTEAFF
- TRBJ2-7 TRBV6-6 CASRPRTVYEQYF
- TRBJ1-5 TRBV5-5 CASSLSIPGGNQPQHF
- TRBJ2-3 TRBV13 CASSFRGSGDTDTQYF
- TRBJ2-3 TRBV27 CASNRGVPTDTQYF
TRBD1 TRBJ2-5 TRBV6-6 CASSRPINRGQETQYF
- TRBJ1-6 TRBV6-1 CASSEVQGLSPLHF
- TRBJ1-1 TRBV4-1 CASSQGPSGEAEAFF
TRBD2 TRBJ2-4 TRBV19 CASSIGAGLAKNIQYF
TRBD2 TRBJ2-7 TRBV3-1 CASSPVLAGSGEQYF
- TRBJ2-7 TRBV10-3 CAITVRGGEQYF
- TRBJ1-1 TRBV14 CASSPIRTAEAFF
TRBD2 TRBJ2-2 TRBV24-1 CATSKSGRGTGELFF
TRBD1 TRBJ2-7 TRBV2 CASREQGIPHYEQYF
TRBD1 - TRBV15 CATSRGRDRDGEQYF
- TRBJ2-1 TRBV4-1 CASSQDAGSYNEQFF
- TRBJ1-2 TRBV24-1 CATSDPTGNDYGYTF
- TRBJ1-2 TRBV6-6 CASSYPQWGSNGYTF
TRBD2 TRBJ2-4 TRBV12-3/TRBV12-4 CASSFGGRVAKNIRYF
TRBD2 TRBJ2-3 TRBV2 CASSAREAYRYAYF
TRBD2 TRBJ2-1 TRBV29-1 CSGRTSGYNEQFF
- TRBJ1-1 TRBV20-1 CSARDRRGPEAFF
- TRBJ2-6 TRBV6-6 CASSYESGSRANVLTF